These 5 T cell receptor beta chains share one sample of origin, sequenced in a study of read filtering for tumor transcriptome and immune sequencing. From approximately 430 ng of RNA, a library with molecular barcoded alpha/delta and beta/gamma adaptors was made. TCRdb processed the reads anew with MiXCR; each CDR3 protein has one entry. The sample has 130,000 or so distinct CDR3 sequences, about 12% seen once. What was sequenced was a population of CD138-negative cells sorted from bone marrow. The origin of the receptors is a donor aged 40 or older with multiple myeloma.

Many counts were recorded for this clonotype. The chain couples TRBV24-1 to TRBJ1-2, with unresolved D. V was pared by 4 bases and J by 8 bases, with 16 bases between. CDR1 and CDR2 (germline): KGHDR, SFDVKD. This CDR3 has 14 amino acids. The chain's CDR3 is CATSDPPGSHGYTF. The CDR3 DNA reads TGTGCCACCAGTGACCCCCCTGGGTCGCACGGCTACACCTTC.

This clonotype was seen ten or more times. The V gene is TRBV5-4, the J gene TRBJ2-2, with 10 bases matching TRBD2. The CDR3 totals 16 residues. Germline-derived CDR1 and CDR2 are SGHNT and YYREEE (reference sequence). Losses at the gene ends were 4 bases for V and 7 bases for J; bases not matched to a gene: 10. CDR3 residues: CASSPGLAMENGELFF. CDR3 nucleotides: TGTGCCAGCAGCCCGGGACTAGCGATGGAAAACGGGGAGCTGTTTTTT.

This clonotype was observed at least ten times. The chain couples TRBV2 to TRBJ2-2; 12 bases map to TRBD2. The CDR3 contains 17 residues. Germline assignment: CDR1 SNHLY and CDR2 FYNNEI. V gave up 0 bases and J gave up 9 bases; unmatched junction bases: 8. The CDR3 nucleotides read TGTGCCAGCAGTGAAGCGCTTCTAGCGGGAGGGCCTAGGGAGCTGTTTTTT. It codes for CASSEALLAGGPRELFF. The full variable domain, its missing parts supplied by reference TRBV2 and TRBJ2-2, is EPEVTQTPSHQVTQMGQEVILRCVPISNHLYFYWYRQILGQKVEFLVSFYNNEISEKSEIFDDQFSVERPDGSNFTLKIRSTKLEDSAMYFCASSEALLAGGPRELFFGEGSRLTVL.

The V and J genes are TRBV10-3 and TRBJ2-7; 14 bases fit TRBD2. Looked up from germline, CDR1 is ENHRY and CDR2 is SYGVKD. V shed 10 bases, J shed 5 bases, and the junction held 10 bases outside the gene matches. This CDR3 contains 15 residues. In nucleotides, the CDR3 is TGTGCCACCTCGGGACTAGCGGGAGAGGTTAACGAGCAGTACTTC. Protein product: CATSGLAGEVNEQYF.

This clonotype was seen ten or more times. This chain links TRBV20-1 with TRBJ2-7; D remains unclear. Trimming shortened V by 3 bases and J by 0 bases, and 12 bases separated the two germline ends. CDR1 and CDR2 (germline): DFQATT, SNEGSKA (reference sequence). The CDR3 spans 14 residues. Written as DNA, the CDR3 is TGCAGTGCTAGGGGCCGAAGAAGCTCCTACGAGCAGTACTTC. Protein product: CSARGRRSSYEQYF.